This TCR beta chain was recovered during a study of long-term antiretroviral therapy in people with HIV. As for this clone: Its antigen is as yet unknown.

The CDR3 loop spans 16 amino acids. The V gene end was trimmed by 1 base and the J gene end by 2 bases; junction bases not matched to a gene: 7. The germline V gene has CDR1 SGHTS and CDR2 YDEGEE. Running of the v3.0 immunoSEQ assay took place at survey level. Assay used: immunoSEQ multiplex PCR; TCRdb lists only in-frame clones, some missing. The sample lists about 16,000 clones, 81% occurring once. Study-wide findings and caveats: The repertoire was dominated at all time points by clones expanded before ART.

The rearrangement links TRBV5-8 to TRBJ2-7; TRBD1 agrees at 9 bases. The sample in question was unsorted PBMCs, obtained approximately 14 months before starting antiretroviral therapy. The TCR was taken from a man aged 30 to 39 with HIV. Here the CDR3 DNA reads TGTGCCAGCAGCTTGTACAGGGGGCAAAAGGCCTACGAGCAGTACTTC. Protein sequence: CASSLYRGQKAYEQYF.